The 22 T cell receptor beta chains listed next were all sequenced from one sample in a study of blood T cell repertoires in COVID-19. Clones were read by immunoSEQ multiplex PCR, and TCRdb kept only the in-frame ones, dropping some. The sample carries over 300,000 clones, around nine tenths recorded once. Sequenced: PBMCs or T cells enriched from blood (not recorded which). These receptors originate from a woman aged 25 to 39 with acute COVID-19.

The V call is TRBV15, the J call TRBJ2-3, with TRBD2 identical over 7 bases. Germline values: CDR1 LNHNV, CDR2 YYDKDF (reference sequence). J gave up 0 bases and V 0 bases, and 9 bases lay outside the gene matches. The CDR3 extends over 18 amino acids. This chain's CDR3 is CATSRDGWRRGSTDTQYF. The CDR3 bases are TGTGCCACCAGCAGAGACGGGTGGAGGCGGGGGAGCACAGATACGCAGTATTTT.

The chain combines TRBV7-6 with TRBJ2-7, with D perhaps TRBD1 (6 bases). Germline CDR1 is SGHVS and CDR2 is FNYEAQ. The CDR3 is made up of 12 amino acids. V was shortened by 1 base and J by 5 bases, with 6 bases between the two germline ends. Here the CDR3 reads CASSLGTDEQYF. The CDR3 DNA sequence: TGTGCCAGCAGCTTAGGGACAGACGAGCAGTACTTC.

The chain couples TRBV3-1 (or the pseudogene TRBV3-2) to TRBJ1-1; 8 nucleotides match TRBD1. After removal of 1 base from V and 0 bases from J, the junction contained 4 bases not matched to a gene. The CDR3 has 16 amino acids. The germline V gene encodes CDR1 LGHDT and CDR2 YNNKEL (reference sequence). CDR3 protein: CASSQVRTGLNTEAFF. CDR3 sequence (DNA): TGTGCCAGCAGCCAAGTTAGGACAGGGTTGAACACTGAAGCTTTCTTT.

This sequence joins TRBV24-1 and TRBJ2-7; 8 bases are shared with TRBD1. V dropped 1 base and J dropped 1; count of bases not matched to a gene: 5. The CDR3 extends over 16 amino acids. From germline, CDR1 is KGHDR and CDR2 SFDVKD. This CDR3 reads CATSDFSRTGSYEQYF. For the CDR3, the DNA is TGTGCCACCAGTGATTTCTCCCGGACAGGGTCCTACGAGCAGTACTTC.

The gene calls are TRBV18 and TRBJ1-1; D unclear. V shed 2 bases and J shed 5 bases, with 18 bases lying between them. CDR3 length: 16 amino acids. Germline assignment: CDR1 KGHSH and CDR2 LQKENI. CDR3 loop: CASSPNAPAVWTEAFF. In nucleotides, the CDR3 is TGTGCCAGCTCACCAAACGCCCCGGCGGTTTGGACTGAAGCTTTCTTT. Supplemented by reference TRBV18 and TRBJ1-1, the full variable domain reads NAGVMQNPRHLVRRRGQEARLRCSPMKGHSHVYWYRQLPEEGLKFMVYLQKENIIDESGMPKERFSAEFPKEGPSILRIQQVVRGDSAAYFCASSPNAPAVWTEAFFGQGTRLTVV.

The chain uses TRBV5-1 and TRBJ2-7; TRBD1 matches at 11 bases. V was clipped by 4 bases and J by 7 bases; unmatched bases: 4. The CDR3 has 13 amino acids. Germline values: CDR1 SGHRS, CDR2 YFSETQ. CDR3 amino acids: CASSRTGGVEQYF. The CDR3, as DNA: TGCGCCAGCAGCCGGACAGGGGGCGTTGAGCAGTACTTC.

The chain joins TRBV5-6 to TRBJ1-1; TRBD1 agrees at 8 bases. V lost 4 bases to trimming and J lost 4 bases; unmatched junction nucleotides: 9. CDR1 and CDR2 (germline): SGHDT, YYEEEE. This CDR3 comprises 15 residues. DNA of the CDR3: TGTGCCAGCAGCCCCGGGACAGGCGCTGGCACTGAAGCTTTCTTT. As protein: CASSPGTGAGTEAFF.

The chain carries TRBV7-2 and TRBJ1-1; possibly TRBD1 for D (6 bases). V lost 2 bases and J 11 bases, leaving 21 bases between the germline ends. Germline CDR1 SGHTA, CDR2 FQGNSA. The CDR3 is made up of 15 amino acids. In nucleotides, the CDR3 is TGTGCCAGCAGCTTAAGCGGACAGCCACTTATGGGGGCTTTCTTT. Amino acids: CASSLSGQPLMGAFF.

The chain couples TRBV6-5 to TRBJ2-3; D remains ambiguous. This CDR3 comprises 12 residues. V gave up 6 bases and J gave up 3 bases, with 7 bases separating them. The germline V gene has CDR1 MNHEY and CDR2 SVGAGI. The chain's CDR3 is CASRKSTDTQYF. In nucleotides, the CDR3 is TGTGCCAGCAGAAAATCAACAGATACGCAGTATTTT.

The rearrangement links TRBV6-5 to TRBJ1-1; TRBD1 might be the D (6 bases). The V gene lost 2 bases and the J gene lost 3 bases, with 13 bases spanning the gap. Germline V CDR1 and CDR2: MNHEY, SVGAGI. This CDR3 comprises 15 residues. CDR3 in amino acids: CASSYLGQIDTEAFF. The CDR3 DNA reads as TGTGCCAGCAGTTACCTAGGACAGATAGACACTGAAGCTTTCTTT.

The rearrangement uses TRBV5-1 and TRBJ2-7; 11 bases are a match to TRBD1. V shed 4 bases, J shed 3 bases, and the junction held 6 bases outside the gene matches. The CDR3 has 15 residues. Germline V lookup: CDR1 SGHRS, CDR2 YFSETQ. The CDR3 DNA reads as TGCGCCAGCAGCCCACGGACAGGGGGCTACTACGAGCAGTACTTC. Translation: CASSPRTGGYYEQYF. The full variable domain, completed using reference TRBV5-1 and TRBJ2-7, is KAGVTQTPRYLIKTRGQQVTLSCSPISGHRSVSWYQQTPGQGLQFLFEYFSETQRNKGNFPGRFSGRQFSNSRSEMNVSTLELGDSALYLCASSPRTGGYYEQYFGPGTRLTVT.

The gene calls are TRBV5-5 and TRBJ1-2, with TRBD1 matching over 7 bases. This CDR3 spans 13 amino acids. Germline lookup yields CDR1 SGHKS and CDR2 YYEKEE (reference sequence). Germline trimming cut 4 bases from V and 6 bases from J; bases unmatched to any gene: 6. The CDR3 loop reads CASSRQGSNGYTF. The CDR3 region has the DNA TGTGCCAGCAGCCGACAGGGCTCAAATGGCTACACCTTC.

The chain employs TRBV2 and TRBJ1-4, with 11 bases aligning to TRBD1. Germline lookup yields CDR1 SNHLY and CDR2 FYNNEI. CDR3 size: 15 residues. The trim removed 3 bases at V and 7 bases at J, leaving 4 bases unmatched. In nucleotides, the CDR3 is TGTGCCAGCAGTGATCCGGGACAGGGGGGTGAAAAACTGTTTTTT. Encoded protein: CASSDPGQGGEKLFF.

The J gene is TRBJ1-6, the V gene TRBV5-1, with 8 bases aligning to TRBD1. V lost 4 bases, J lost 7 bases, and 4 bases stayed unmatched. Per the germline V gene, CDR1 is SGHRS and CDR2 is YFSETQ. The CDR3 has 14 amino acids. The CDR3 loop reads CASSPQGANSPLHF. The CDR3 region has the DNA TGCGCCAGCAGCCCGCAGGGGGCAAATTCACCCCTCCACTTT.

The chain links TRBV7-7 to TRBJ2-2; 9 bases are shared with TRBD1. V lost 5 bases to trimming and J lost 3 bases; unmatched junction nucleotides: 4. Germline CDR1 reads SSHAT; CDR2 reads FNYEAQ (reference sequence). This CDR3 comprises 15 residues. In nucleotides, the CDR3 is TGTGCCAGCAGCCCGGGACAGGGATACACCGGGGAGCTGTTTTTT. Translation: CASSPGQGYTGELFF.

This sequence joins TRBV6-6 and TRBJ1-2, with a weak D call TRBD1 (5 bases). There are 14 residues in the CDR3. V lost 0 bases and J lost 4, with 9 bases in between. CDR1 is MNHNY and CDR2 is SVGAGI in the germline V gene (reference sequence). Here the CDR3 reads CASSYSGGTYGYTF. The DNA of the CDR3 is TGTGCCAGCAGTTACTCGGGGGGTACCTATGGCTACACCTTC.

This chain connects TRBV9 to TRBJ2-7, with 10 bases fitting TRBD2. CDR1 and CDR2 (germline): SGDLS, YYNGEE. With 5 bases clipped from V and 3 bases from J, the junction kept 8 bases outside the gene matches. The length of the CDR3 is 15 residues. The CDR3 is CASSAGTSANYEQYF. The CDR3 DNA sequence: TGTGCCAGCAGTGCCGGGACTAGCGCGAACTACGAGCAGTACTTC.

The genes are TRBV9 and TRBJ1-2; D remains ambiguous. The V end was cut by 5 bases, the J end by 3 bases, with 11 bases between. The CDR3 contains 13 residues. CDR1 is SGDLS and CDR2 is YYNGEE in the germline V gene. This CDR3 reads CASSAGDDYGYTF. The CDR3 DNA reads TGTGCCAGCAGTGCCGGGGATGACTATGGCTACACCTTC.

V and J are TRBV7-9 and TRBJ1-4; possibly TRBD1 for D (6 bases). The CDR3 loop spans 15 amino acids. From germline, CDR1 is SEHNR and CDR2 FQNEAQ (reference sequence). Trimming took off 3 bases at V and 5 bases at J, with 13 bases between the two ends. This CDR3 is CASSFLQGPNEKLFF. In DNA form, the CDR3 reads TGTGCCAGCAGCTTCCTACAGGGACCGAATGAAAAACTGTTTTTT.

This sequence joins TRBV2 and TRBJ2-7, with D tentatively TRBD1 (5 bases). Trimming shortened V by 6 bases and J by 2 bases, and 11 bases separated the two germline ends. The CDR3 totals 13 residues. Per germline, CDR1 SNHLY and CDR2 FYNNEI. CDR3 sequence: CASRQDIPYEQYF. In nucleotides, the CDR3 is TGTGCCAGCAGACAGGACATCCCCTACGAGCAGTACTTC.

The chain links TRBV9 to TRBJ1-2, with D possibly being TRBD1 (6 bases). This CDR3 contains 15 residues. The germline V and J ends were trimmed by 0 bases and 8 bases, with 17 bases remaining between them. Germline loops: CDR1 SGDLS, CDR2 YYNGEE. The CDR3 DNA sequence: TGTGCCAGCAGCGTAGAGGGGGAACCCCCTATAGGCTACACCTTC. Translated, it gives CASSVEGEPPIGYTF.

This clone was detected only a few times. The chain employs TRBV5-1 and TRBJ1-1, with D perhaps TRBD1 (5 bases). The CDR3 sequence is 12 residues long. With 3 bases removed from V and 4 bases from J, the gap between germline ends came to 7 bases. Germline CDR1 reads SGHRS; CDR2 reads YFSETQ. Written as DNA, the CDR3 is TGCGCCAGCAGCTCCCAGGGCACTGAAGCTTTCTTT. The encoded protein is CASSSQGTEAFF.